The entry that follows covers one T cell receptor beta chain sequence. The antigen is undetermined. This sample is drawn from a study of cytomegalovirus exposure and HLA in healthy donors. Study-level information: The 130 or so validation repertoires, a later analysis reported, used the same platform as the approximately 700 first-cohort repertoires. Study results and limitations: Diagnosis of cytomegalovirus status made by the classifier reportedly showed high specificity and sensitivity. It was approximately 170 TCR beta chains that were listed as cytomegalovirus-associated.

The repertoire was sequenced with immunoSEQ multiplex PCR; TCRdb's copy has only in-frame clones and lacks some. The sample yields 140,000 to 150,000 clones, about 94% seen once. Per germline, CDR1 SGHNT and CDR2 YYREEE (reference sequence). The CDR3 has 13 amino acids. The V end was cut by 2 bases, the J end by 2 bases, with 6 bases between. The sequenced sample consisted of PBMCs. The sequence derives from a man between 18 and 29 years old in good health and CMV-seropositive. The chain is built from TRBV5-4 and TRBJ2-3; D gene unclear. The CDR3 nucleotides are TGTGCCAGCAGCTTAACTCTCACAGATACGCAGTATTTT. Amino acids: CASSLTLTDTQYF.